This T cell receptor (beta chain) came from a study of beta chain features in type 1 diabetes. Study context: On cell yields, gender and age, patients and healthy donors were similar.

CD4+ naive, central memory, regulatory and stem cell-like memory cells were sorted via CD45RO/CCR7/CD25/CD127/CD95/CD27. This CDR3 region has 18 residues. In germline, CDR1 is SQVTM, CDR2 ANQGSEA. V shed 0 bases and J 9 bases; nucleotides not matched to a gene: 18. cDNA synthesis used the whole RNA isolate, giving expressed TCRB sequences. Deep immunoSEQ sequencing covered naive, central memory and regulatory T cell samples. TCRdb's table, derived via immunoSEQ multiplex PCR, lists solely in-frame clones and lacks some. The table records 250,000 or so clones, 68% of them present only once. The sample comprised naive CD4+ T cells from blood. V and J are TRBV29-1 and TRBJ2-2, with 8 bases that match TRBD1. The TCR was taken from a man aged 25 to 40 in good health. The DNA for the CDR3 is TGCAGCGTTGAAGAGAGTCCGGACAGGGTCACCCCTATCCGGGAGCTGTTTTTT. Its translation: CSVEESPDRVTPIRELFF.